This passage covers 4 T cell receptor beta chains from one sample sequenced in a study of human T cells and chemical hapten exposure. TCRdb re-derived calls from the RACE reads in MiXCR, one entry per CDR3 protein. The sample carries tens of thousands of distinct CDR3 sequences, about 9.2% recorded once. Time point of the sample: pre-sensitization, week 0. This sample's treatment: therapeutic diphenylcyclopropenone sensitization with weekly scalp DPC. The sequencing used whole blood, collected in connection with sensitization to the hapten diphenylcyclopropenone (DPC). These receptors were taken from a woman aged 40 to 50 with alopecia areata. Some clones in this sample may be carry-over from other donors' samples.

This clonotype came up a few times. In DNA, the CDR3 is TGTGCCAGCTCACCGGAGGGGCATCAGCCCCAGCATTTT. The encoded protein is CASSPEGHQPQHF. The V and J genes are TRBV18 and TRBJ1-5, with D possibly TRBD1 on 5 matching bases. Germline CDR1 KGHSH, CDR2 LQKENI. The CDR3 contains 13 residues. Trimming stripped 3 bases from V and 5 bases from J, with 8 bases between. The full variable domain, rest sourced from reference TRBV18 and TRBJ1-5, is NAGVMQNPRHLVRRRGQEARLRCSPMKGHSHVYWYRQLPEEGLKFMVYLQKENIIDESGMPKERFSAEFPKEGPSILRIQQVVRGDSAAYFCASSPEGHQPQHFGDGTRLSIL.

Many counts were recorded for this clonotype. The rearrangement links TRBV9 to TRBJ2-2; D perhaps matches TRBD2 (6 bases). Germline assignment: CDR1 SGDLS and CDR2 YYNGEE. The CDR3 runs 14 residues. The V end was cut by 2 bases, the J end by 4 bases, with 9 bases between. CDR3 sequence (DNA): TGTGCCAGCAGCGTGGGGGGAGGCACCGGGGAGCTGTTTTTT. Its protein product is CASSVGGGTGELFF.

The chain carries TRBV7-2 and TRBJ1-5; 10 bases fit TRBD1. The germline gives CDR1 SGHTA, CDR2 FQGNSA. CDR3 size: 16 residues. Germline trimming cut 1 base from V and 3 bases from J; bases unmatched to any gene: 3. The CDR3 is CASSLGGQGTNQPQHF. CDR3 DNA: TGTGCCAGCAGCTTAGGGGGACAGGGGACCAATCAGCCCCAGCATTTT.

This clonotype was detected only a few times. The chain employs TRBV7-8 and TRBJ1-2; D call uncertain. Trimming removed 5 bases from V and 2 bases from J, with 12 bases in between. In germline, CDR1 is SGHVS, CDR2 FQNEAQ. The CDR3 extends over 14 amino acids. As DNA, the CDR3 is TGTGCCAGCAGCCAGAGAAGTCAGAACTATGGCTACACCTTC. This sequence encodes CASSQRSQNYGYTF.